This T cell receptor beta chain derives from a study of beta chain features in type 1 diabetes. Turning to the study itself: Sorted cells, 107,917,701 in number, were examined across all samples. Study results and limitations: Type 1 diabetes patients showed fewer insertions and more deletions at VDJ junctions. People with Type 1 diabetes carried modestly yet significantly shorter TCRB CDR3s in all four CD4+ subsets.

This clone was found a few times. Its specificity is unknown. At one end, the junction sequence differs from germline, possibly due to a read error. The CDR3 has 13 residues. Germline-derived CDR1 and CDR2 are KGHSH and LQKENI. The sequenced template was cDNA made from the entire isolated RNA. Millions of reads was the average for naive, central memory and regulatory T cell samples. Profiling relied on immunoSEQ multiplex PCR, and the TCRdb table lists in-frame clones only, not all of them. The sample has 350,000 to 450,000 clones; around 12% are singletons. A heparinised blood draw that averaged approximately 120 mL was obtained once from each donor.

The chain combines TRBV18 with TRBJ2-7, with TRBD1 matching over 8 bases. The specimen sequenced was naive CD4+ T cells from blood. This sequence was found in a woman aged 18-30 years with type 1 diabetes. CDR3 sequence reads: CASSPQGVSEQYF. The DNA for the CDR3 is TGTGCCAGCTCCCCACAGGGGGTAAGCGAGCAGTACTTC. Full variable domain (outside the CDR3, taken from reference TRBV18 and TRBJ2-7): NAGVMQNPRHLVRRRGQEARLRCSPMKGHSHVYWYRQLPEEGLKFMVYLQKENIIDESGMPKERFSAEFPKEGPSILRIQQVVRGDSAAYFCASSPQGVSEQYFGPGTRLTVT.